Listed below are T cell receptor beta chains from one sample, sequenced in a study of graft-versus-host responses after intestinal transplantation. TCRdb keeps only in-frame clones here, not all; method: immunoSEQ multiplex PCR. The sample has some 80,000 clones, under 95% seen once. These TCRs are of unknown antigen specificity. The material was unstimulated CD8+ T cells sorted from spleen or lymph node cells, obtained before transplant. These receptors were taken from a human donor who was the organ donor for an intestinal transplant. CDR3s leave out the opening cysteine and the closing phenylalanine or tryptophan.

V,length,J,CDR3
TRBV2,10,TRBJ1-2,ASHRVGYGYT
TRBV5-4,17,TRBJ1-2,ASSPRTGEGYSAVYGYT
TRBV25-1,11,TRBJ1-1,ASTKQGILEAF
TRBV11-2,15,TRBJ1-3,ASSLGNTRGFGNTIY
TRBV11-2,14,TRBJ2-5,ASSLDSGDGWGEQY
TRBV5-1,11,TRBJ2-1,ASNQLAPNEQF
TRBV29-1,13,TRBJ1-1,SVEEIGVMNTEAF
TRBV5-1,14,TRBJ2-2,ASSLGTGGGTGELF
TRBV6-5,12,TRBJ2-7,ASSYGSSSYEQY
TRBV5-4,12,TRBJ2-2,ASSWGRGPGELF
TRBV25-1,9,TRBJ1-2,ASSQLWGYT
TRBV19,15,TRBJ1-1,ASTWHRDTTSNTEAF
TRBV10-3,11,TRBJ2-7,AINREQSYEQY
TRBV4-1,12,TRBJ2-7,ASSTGTGLYEQY
TRBV6-5,11,TRBJ1-6,ASSYLQGSPLH
TRBV7-3,13,TRBJ1-1,ASSLIQLLNTEAF
TRBV12-5,11,TRBJ2-7,ASGLQVSLEQY
TRBV5-1,11,TRBJ1-2,ASSLAANYGYT
TRBV9,14,TRBJ2-7,ASSVTPGQGRYEQY
TRBV19,15,TRBJ1-4,ASSIPPGGTVGEKLF
TRBV7-9,11,TRBJ1-2,ASSLGHNYGYT
TRBV11-3,10,TRBJ1-1,ASSFPGAEAF
TRBV14,14,TRBJ1-2,ASSQGAQGSLYGYT